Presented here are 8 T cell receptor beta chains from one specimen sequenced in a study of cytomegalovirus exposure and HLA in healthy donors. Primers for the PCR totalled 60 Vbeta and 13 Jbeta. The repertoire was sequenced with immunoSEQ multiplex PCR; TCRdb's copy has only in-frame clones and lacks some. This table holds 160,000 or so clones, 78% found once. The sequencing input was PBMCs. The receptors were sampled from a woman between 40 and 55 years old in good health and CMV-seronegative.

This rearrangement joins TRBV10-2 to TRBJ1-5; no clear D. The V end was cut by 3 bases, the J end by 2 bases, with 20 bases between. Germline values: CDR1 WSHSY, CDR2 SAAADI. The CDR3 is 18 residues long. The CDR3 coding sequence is TGCGCCAGCAGTGACGACGGAGGATACAGAGATGGCAATCAGCCCCAGCATTTT. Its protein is CASSDDGGYRDGNQPQHF.

The CDR3 is CASSFFTRTANTEAFF. CDR3 in DNA: TGTGCCAGCAGCTTTTTTACCCGGACAGCGAACACTGAAGCTTTCTTT. This sequence joins TRBV5-6 and TRBJ1-1, with D perhaps matching TRBD1 (6 bases). Germline CDR1 is SGHDT and CDR2 is YYEEEE. The CDR3 length is 16 residues. V lost 2 bases and J 1 base, leaving 15 bases between the germline ends.

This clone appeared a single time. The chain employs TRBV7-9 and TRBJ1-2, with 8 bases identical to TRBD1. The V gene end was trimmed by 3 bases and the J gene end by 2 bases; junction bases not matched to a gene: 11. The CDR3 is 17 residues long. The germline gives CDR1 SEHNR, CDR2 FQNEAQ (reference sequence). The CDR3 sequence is CASSFPTRTGWNYGYTF. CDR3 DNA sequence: TGTGCCAGCAGCTTCCCGACCCGGACAGGGTGGAACTATGGCTACACCTTC.

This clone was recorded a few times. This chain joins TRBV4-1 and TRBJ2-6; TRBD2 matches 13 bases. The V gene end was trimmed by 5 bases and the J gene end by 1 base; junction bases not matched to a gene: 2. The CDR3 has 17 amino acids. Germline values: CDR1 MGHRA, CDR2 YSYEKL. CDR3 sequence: CASSMGLAGSGANVLTF. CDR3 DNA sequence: TGCGCCAGCAGCATGGGACTAGCGGGGTCTGGGGCCAACGTCCTGACTTTC.

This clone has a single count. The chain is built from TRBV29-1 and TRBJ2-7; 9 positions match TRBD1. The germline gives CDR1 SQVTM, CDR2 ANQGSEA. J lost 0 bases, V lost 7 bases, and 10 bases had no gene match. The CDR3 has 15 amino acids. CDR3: CSGSTGQGLSYEQYF. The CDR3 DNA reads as TGCAGCGGCTCAACGGGACAGGGCCTCTCCTACGAGCAGTACTTC.

CDR3 DNA: TGTGCCAGCAGCCCCGGACAGGGTGGAAGTCAGCCCCAGCATTTT. Translating it yields CASSPGQGGSQPQHF. The J gene is TRBJ1-5, the V gene TRBV9; 8 nucleotides line up with TRBD1. The ends lost 4 bases at V and 6 bases at J; junction bases unmatched: 9. Germline V gives CDR1 SGDLS, CDR2 YYNGEE. The CDR3 length is 15 residues.

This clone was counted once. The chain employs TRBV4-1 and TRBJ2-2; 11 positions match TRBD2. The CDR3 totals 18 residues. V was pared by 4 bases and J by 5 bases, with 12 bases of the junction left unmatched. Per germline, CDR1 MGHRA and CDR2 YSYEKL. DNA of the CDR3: TGCGCCAGCAGCCCCCTGGGGAGACTAGCGGGGTGGACCGGGGAGCTGTTTTTT. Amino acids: CASSPLGRLAGWTGELFF.

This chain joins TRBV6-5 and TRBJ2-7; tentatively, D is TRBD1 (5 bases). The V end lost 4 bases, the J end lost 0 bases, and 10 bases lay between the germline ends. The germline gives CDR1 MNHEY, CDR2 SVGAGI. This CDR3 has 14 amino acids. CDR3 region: CASSSAGPSYEQYF. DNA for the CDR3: TGTGCCAGCAGTTCCGCAGGGCCCTCCTACGAGCAGTACTTC.